One sample yielded the 25 T cell receptor beta chains listed below, sequenced in a study of blood T cells in healthy people across ages. It was with a sample-barcoded 5' primer and a J-beta primer mix that a second PCR of roughly 7 to 12 cycles was run. TCRdb independently ran MiXCR on the 5' RACE reads; one entry per CDR3 protein. The sample carries about 1,500,000 distinct CDR3 sequences, roughly 40% recorded once. The sequenced sample was blood. These receptors were taken from a woman under 30 in good health.

In this sample, this clonotype turned up a few times. This chain uses TRBV6-2 or TRBV6-3 with TRBJ2-7; D perhaps matches TRBD2 (5 bases). Trimming left V 5 bases short and J 3 bases short, with 11 bases between. Germline V lookup: CDR1 MNHEY, CDR2 SVGEGT. There are 13 residues in the CDR3. CDR3 in DNA: TGTGCCAGCAGTGCCTACGGACTCTACGAGCAGTACTTC. Its translation: CASSAYGLYEQYF.

This clonotype was detected once. The rearrangement joins TRBV20-1 to TRBJ2-7; D is perhaps TRBD2 (6 bases). The CDR3 totals 14 residues. Trimming took off 5 bases at V and 7 bases at J, with 21 bases between the two ends. CDR1 and CDR2 from the germline V gene are DFQATT and SNEGSKA (reference sequence). CDR3 region: CSAVRGPHYNEQYF. Here the CDR3 DNA reads TGCAGTGCTGTGCGGGGACCCCACTACAATGAGCAGTACTTC.

V usage is TRBV27 and J usage is TRBJ2-7; 8 bases align to TRBD1. This CDR3 spans 15 amino acids. Germline loops: CDR1 MNHEY, CDR2 SMNVEV (reference sequence). V was clipped by 2 bases and J by 5 bases; unmatched bases: 8. For the CDR3, the DNA is TGTGCCAGCAGTTTAGTCATCGGACAGGGTCACGAGCAGTACTTC. It is translated as CASSLVIGQGHEQYF.

This clonotype was observed once. V usage is TRBV20-1 and J usage is TRBJ2-5; 13 positions agree with TRBD2. V gave up 0 bases and J gave up 4 bases; unmatched junction bases: 5. CDR1 DFQATT and CDR2 SNEGSKA come from the germline V gene (reference sequence). The CDR3 has 16 amino acids. As DNA, the CDR3 is TGCAGTGCTAGAGATGCCCGGACTAGCGGGGGAGAGACCCAGTACTTC. Translating it yields CSARDARTSGGETQYF.

The chain employs TRBV10-3 and TRBJ1-2, with a possible D match to TRBD1 (6 bases). The CDR3 length is 17 residues. Germline CDR1 reads ENHRY; CDR2 reads SYGVKD. V lost 5 bases and J 0 bases, leaving 19 bases between the germline ends. The CDR3 sequence is CAISPQEGERANYGYTF. Here the CDR3 DNA reads TGTGCCATCAGTCCTCAAGAGGGGGAGCGAGCTAACTATGGCTACACCTTC.

This chain connects TRBV12-3 or TRBV12-4 to TRBJ2-1; unclear D gene. Trimming removed 3 bases from V and 4 bases from J, with 13 bases in between. There are 15 residues in the CDR3. This chain's CDR3 is CASSFMDSRYNEQFF. In DNA, the CDR3 is TGTGCCAGCAGTTTTATGGATAGCCGTTACAATGAGCAGTTCTTC.

This clonotype was found a few times. The DNA for the CDR3 is TGCGCCAGCAGCTTGGTTGCTAGCGGGACTTCCCACGAGCAGTACTTC. Amino acids: CASSLVASGTSHEQYF. The V and J genes are TRBV5-1 and TRBJ2-7; 9 nucleotides line up with TRBD2. The germline V gene encodes CDR1 SGHRS and CDR2 YFSETQ. V was clipped by 0 bases and J by 5 bases; unmatched bases: 9. The CDR3 is made up of 16 amino acids.

This clonotype turned up a few times. The chain combines TRBV4-1 with TRBJ2-3, with D perhaps being TRBD1 or TRBD2 (5 bases each). From germline, CDR1 is MGHRA and CDR2 YSYEKL. The CDR3 has 11 residues. V lost 10 bases and J lost 4, with 9 bases in between. In DNA form, the CDR3 reads TGCGCCACCCAGGGAGCAGATACGCAGTATTTT. This encodes CATQGADTQYF.

This clonotype was observed a few times. Relative to the germline gene, one junction end is altered; a read error may explain this. CDR3 DNA sequence: TGCAGTGCGAGAGACACTTACACTGAAGCTTTCTTT. Its translation is CSARDTYTEAFF. J is TRBJ1-1 and V is TRBV20-1, with unresolved D. Per the germline V gene, CDR1 is DFQATT and CDR2 is SNEGSKA (reference sequence). The CDR3 consists of 12 residues.

Details on this clonotype: Possible read error: a much larger clone is one base away. The V call is TRBV6-1, the J call TRBJ2-1; TRBD2 aligns across 8 bases. The DNA matches TRBJ2-7 better at its end, which makes the J call doubtful. The CDR3 has 15 amino acids. The germline V gene has CDR1 MNHNS and CDR2 SASEGT. CDR3 residues: CASSEGGGTYNEQYF. The CDR3 DNA is TGTGCCAGCAGTGAAGGCGGGGGGACCTACAATGAGCAGTACTTC.

This clonotype was counted ten times or more. The genes are TRBV4-1 and TRBJ2-7, with 7 bases aligning to TRBD1. The germline V gene encodes CDR1 MGHRA and CDR2 YSYEKL. V lost 0 bases, J lost 1 base, and 6 bases stayed unmatched. The CDR3 spans 16 residues. CDR3 amino acids: CASSQDQATGSYEQYF. DNA for the CDR3: TGCGCCAGCAGCCAAGATCAGGCGACAGGGTCCTACGAGCAGTACTTC.

This sequence joins TRBV27 and TRBJ1-2; 8 bases are shared with TRBD1. V lost 3 bases and J lost 4; bases outside the gene matches: 7. The CDR3 consists of 15 residues. Germline V gene sequence: CDR1 MNHEY, CDR2 SMNVEV (reference sequence). CDR3 nucleotides: TGTGCCAGCAGTTTTTTACAGGGGGGTATCTATGGCTACACCTTC. Translation gives CASSFLQGGIYGYTF.

This clonotype occurred once. V is TRBV28 and J is TRBJ2-1; D perhaps matches TRBD2 (5 bases). The CDR3 is 16 amino acids. Trimming stripped 4 bases from V and 4 bases from J, with 17 bases between. Germline-derived CDR1 and CDR2 are MDHEN and SYDVKM. CDR3: CASSSLRTDYYNEQFF. As DNA, the CDR3 is TGTGCCAGCAGTTCCCTCAGGACTGACTATTACAATGAGCAGTTCTTC.

J is TRBJ2-7 and V is TRBV28, with no clear D. V was trimmed by 3 bases and J by 1 base, leaving 19 bases between them. Germline V gene data show CDR1 as MDHEN and CDR2 as SYDVKM. There are 17 residues in the CDR3. This chain's CDR3 is CASSFVARLTQSYEQYF. CDR3 bases: TGTGCCAGCAGTTTTGTTGCCCGATTGACTCAGTCCTACGAGCAGTACTTC.

This clonotype has only one observation. The chain has TRBV20-1 and TRBJ2-1; 8 nucleotides match TRBD2. This CDR3 contains 13 residues. J lost 9 bases, V lost 3 bases, and 7 bases had no gene match. Germline assignment: CDR1 DFQATT and CDR2 SNEGSKA (reference sequence). The chain's CDR3 is CSARGTRDSEQFF. The CDR3 DNA sequence: TGCAGTGCTAGGGGGACTAGGGATAGTGAGCAGTTCTTC.

As for this clonotype: At one of its ends the junction is not consistent with the germline gene, which may arise from a read error. This rearrangement joins TRBV3-1 to TRBJ1-5; no clear D gene. The V gene's germline CDR1 is LGHDT and CDR2 YNNKEL (reference sequence). The CDR3 is 15 amino acids. The CDR3: CASSQEWQPLQAQHF. The CDR3 nucleotides are TGTGCCAGCAGCCAAGAATGGCAGCCTCTTCAGGCCCAGCATTTT. Full variable domain (missing parts from reference TRBV3-1 and TRBJ1-5): DTAVSQTPKYLVTQMGNDKSIKCEQNLGHDTMYWYKQDSKKFLKIMFSYNNKELIINETVPNRFSPKSPDKAHLNLHINSLELGDSAVYFCASSQEWQPLQAQHFGDGTRLSIL.

The chain carries TRBV20-1 and TRBJ1-1, with D perhaps TRBD1 (5 bases). V lost 6 bases, J lost 5 bases, and 13 bases lay in between. This CDR3 comprises 12 residues. Germline CDR1 DFQATT, CDR2 SNEGSKA (reference sequence). The CDR3 sequence is CSAGKGRTEAFF. CDR3 bases: TGCAGTGCAGGCAAGGGGCGGACTGAAGCTTTCTTT.

CDR3 in amino acids: CAWDTRGNEQFF. Written as DNA, the CDR3 is TGTGCCTGGGACACCCGGGGGAATGAGCAGTTCTTC. This chain joins TRBV7-6 and TRBJ2-1; D could derive from TRBD1 or TRBD2 (6 bases each). This CDR3 spans 12 amino acids. CDR1 is SGHVS, CDR2 FNYEAQ, per germline. V was shortened by 11 bases and J by 7 bases, with 15 bases between the two germline ends. Drawing the rest from reference TRBV7-6 and TRBJ2-1, the complete variable domain is GAGVSQSPRYKVTKRGQDVALRCDPISGHVSLYWYRQALGQGPEFLTYFNYEAQQDKSGLPNDRFSAERPEGSISTLTIQRTEQRDSAMYRCAWDTRGNEQFFGPGTRLTVL.

The chain uses TRBV5-4 and TRBJ2-3; 7 positions agree with TRBD2. Germline assignment: CDR1 SGHNT and CDR2 YYREEE (reference sequence). The CDR3 runs 12 residues. Trimming removed 2 bases from V and 11 bases from J; junction bases left unmatched: 5. The CDR3 DNA reads as TGTGCCAGCAGCTTTTGGGGGGGTTGGCAGTATTTT. This encodes CASSFWGGWQYF.

The V and J genes are TRBV11-2 and TRBJ2-5; weak D call: TRBD2 (5 bases). Judging by the DNA end, TRBJ2-7 fits better; the J call may be wrong. CDR3 size: 15 residues. CDR1 is SGHAT, CDR2 FQNNGV, per germline. Written as DNA, the CDR3 is TGTGCCAGCAGCTTAGATCCTAGCTTAAGCTACGAGCAGTACTTC. This encodes CASSLDPSLSYEQYF.

The V gene is TRBV29-1, the J gene TRBJ1-1; TRBD1 might be the D (5 bases). The CDR3 runs 12 residues. V was cut by 3 bases and J by 3 bases, with 8 bases left in between. CDR1 is SQVTM and CDR2 is ANQGSEA in the germline V gene. The CDR3 nucleotides are TGCAGCGTTGACAGGGCTGACACTGAAGCTTTCTTT. This translates into CSVDRADTEAFF.

The table lists this clonotype with a few counts. The chain couples TRBV4-1 to TRBJ2-1, with 10 bases identical to TRBD2. From germline, CDR1 is MGHRA and CDR2 YSYEKL. With V trimmed by 4 bases and J by 4 bases, 7 bases remained unmatched. The length of the CDR3 is 16 residues. As DNA, the CDR3 is TGCGCCAGCAGCCCGACGGTAGCGGGGGGTTACAATGAGCAGTTCTTC. This encodes CASSPTVAGGYNEQFF.

This clonotype was picked up a small number of times. The J gene is TRBJ1-2, the V gene TRBV4-1; unclear D gene. There are 14 residues in the CDR3. The V end was cut by 0 bases, the J end by 2 bases, with 7 bases between. Germline V gene lookup returns CDR1 MGHRA and CDR2 YSYEKL. The CDR3 here is CASSQEEDNYGYTF. The DNA of the CDR3 is TGCGCCAGCAGCCAAGAAGAGGACAACTATGGCTACACCTTC.

This clonotype was observed a handful of times. V and J are TRBV5-1 and TRBJ2-5; D unclear. From germline, CDR1 is SGHRS and CDR2 YFSETQ. This CDR3 is 18 amino acids long. V was shortened by 4 bases and J by 0 bases, with 22 bases between the two germline ends. CDR3 residues: CASSPSPLAATYQETQYF. DNA of the CDR3: TGCGCCAGCAGCCCTAGTCCCTTAGCAGCAACGTACCAAGAGACCCAGTACTTC.

This clonotype was recorded a few times. The gene calls are TRBV2 and TRBJ1-2; no clear D. The ends were cut back, 10 bases at V and 2 bases at J, with 11 bases in the middle. The CDR3 extends over 12 amino acids. The germline gives CDR1 SNHLY, CDR2 FYNNEI. The CDR3 sequence is CATIGLNYGYTF. The CDR3 DNA sequence: TGTGCCACCATTGGCCTGAACTATGGCTACACCTTC.